Included here is one T cell receptor beta chain sequence, with context. This entry belongs to a study of blood T cell repertoires in COVID-19. Study-level background: PBMCs, B-cell-depleted T cells, or T cells were the source of the cDNA or gDNA that made up the material.

CDR1 and CDR2 (germline): SGHVS, FQNEAQ. The CDR3 sequence is 12 residues long. The germline V and J ends were trimmed by 3 bases and 6 bases, with 9 bases remaining between them. As handled by the study authors: Reference gene primer amplification yielded estimated nucleated cell counts. Sequencing used immunoSEQ multiplex PCR; TCRdb keeps in-frame clones, though not all of them. V, J and clone size reflect that table, while D and trimming were determined from the DNA. The table records 90,000 to 120,000 clones, 70% to 80% of them present only once. The TCR originated in a man in his sixties or seventies with active or convalescent COVID-19. This chain uses TRBV7-8 with TRBJ2-7, with a weak D call TRBD2 (6 bases). What was sequenced was peripheral blood. The CDR3 nucleotides read TGTGCCAGCAGCTTCGGGGGAGGCGAGCAGTACTTC. This gives the protein CASSFGGGEQYF.